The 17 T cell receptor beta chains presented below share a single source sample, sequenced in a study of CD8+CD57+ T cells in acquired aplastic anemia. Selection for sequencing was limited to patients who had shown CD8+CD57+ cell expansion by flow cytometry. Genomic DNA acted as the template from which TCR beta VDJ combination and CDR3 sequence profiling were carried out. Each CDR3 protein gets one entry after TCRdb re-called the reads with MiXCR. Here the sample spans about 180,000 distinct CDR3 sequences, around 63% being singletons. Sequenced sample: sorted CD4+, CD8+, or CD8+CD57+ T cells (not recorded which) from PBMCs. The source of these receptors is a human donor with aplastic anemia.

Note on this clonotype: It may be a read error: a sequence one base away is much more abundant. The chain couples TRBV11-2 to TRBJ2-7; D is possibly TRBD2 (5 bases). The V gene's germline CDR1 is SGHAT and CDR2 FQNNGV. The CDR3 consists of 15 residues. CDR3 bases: TGTGCCGGCAGCTTAGATCGGGGAGTGGCCTACGAGCAGTACTTC. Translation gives CAGSLDRGVAYEQYF. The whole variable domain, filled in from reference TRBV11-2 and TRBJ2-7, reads EAGVAQSPRYKIIEKRQSVAFWCNPISGHATLYWYQQILGQGPKLLIQFQNNGVVDDSQLPKDRFSAERLKGVDSTLKIQPAKLEDSAVYLCAGSLDRGVAYEQYFGPGTRLTVT.

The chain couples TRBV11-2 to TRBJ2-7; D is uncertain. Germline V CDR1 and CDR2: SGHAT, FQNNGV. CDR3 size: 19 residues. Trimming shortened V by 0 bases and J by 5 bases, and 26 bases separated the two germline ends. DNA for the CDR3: TGTGCCAGCAGCTTAGATTACCTCTTGGTGCGGTCTAAAGGTCACGAGCAGTACTTC. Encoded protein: CASSLDYLLVRSKGHEQYF.

DNA for the CDR3: TGCAGCGCACTACTGCCCAGATTGGTAAACTATGGCTACACCTTC. Protein sequence: CSALLPRLVNYGYTF. V is TRBV29-1 and J is TRBJ1-2, with D uncertain. The germline CDR1 and CDR2 sequences are SQVTM and ANQGSEA. The CDR3 is made up of 15 amino acids. V lost 7 bases to trimming and J lost 2 bases, with 20 bases between them.

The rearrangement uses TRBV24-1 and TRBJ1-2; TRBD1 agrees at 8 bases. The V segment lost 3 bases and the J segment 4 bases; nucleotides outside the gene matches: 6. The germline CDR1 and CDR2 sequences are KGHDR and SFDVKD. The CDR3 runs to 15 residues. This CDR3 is CATSDGTGGSYGYTF. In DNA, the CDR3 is TGTGCCACCAGTGATGGAACAGGGGGGTCCTATGGCTACACCTTC.

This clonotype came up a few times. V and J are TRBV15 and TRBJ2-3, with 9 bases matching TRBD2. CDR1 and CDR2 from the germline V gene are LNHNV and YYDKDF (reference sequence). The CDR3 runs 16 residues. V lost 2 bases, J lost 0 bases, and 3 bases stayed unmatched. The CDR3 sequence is CATSRPSGISTDTQYF. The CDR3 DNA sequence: TGTGCCACCAGCAGACCTAGCGGGATAAGCACAGATACGCAGTATTTT.

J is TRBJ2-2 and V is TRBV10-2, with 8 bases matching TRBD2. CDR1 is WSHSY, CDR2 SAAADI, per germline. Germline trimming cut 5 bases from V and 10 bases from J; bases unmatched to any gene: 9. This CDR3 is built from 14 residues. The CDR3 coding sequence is TGCGCCAGCAGTTCGGGACTAGTGTTTGTGGAGCTGTTTTTT. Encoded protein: CASSSGLVFVELFF.

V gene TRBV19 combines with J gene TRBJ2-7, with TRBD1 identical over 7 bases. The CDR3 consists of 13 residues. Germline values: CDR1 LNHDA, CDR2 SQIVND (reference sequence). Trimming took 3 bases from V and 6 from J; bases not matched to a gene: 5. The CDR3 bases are TGTGCCAGTAGTATCGTTAAGGGGGCCGAGCAGTACTTC. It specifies CASSIVKGAEQYF.

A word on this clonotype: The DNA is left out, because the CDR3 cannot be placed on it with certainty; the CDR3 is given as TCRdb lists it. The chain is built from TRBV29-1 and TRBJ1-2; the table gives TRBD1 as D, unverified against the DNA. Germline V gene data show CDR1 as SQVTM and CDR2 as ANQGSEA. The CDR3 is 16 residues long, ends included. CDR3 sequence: CSAVKLGQGINYGCTF.

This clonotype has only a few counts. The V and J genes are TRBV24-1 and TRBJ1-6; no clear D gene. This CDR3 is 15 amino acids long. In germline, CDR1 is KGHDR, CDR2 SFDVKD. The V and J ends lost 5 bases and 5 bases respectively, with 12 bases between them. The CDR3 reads CATSVVPGNNSPLHF. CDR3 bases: TGTGCCACCAGTGTTGTTCCGGGGAATAATTCACCCCTCCACTTT.

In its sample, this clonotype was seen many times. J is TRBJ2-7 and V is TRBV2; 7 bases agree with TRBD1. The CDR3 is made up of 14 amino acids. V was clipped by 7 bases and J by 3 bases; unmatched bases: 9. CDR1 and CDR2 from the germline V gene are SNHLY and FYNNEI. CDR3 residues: CASTSGQTDYEQYF. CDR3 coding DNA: TGTGCCAGCACTTCGGGACAGACAGACTACGAGCAGTACTTC.

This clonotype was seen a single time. The CDR3 reads CASSDTIYGYTF. DNA of the CDR3: TGTGCCAGCAGCGACACCATCTATGGCTACACCTTC. The V call is TRBV9, the J call TRBJ1-2; no clear D. CDR1 and CDR2 (germline): SGDLS, YYNGEE. The CDR3 length is 12 residues. V lost 3 bases, J lost 4 bases, and 7 bases lay in between.

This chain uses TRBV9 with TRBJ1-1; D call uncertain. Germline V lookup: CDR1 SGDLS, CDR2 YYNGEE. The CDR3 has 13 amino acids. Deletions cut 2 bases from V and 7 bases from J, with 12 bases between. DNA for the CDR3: TGTGCCAGCAGCGTTCTCCGTTCGGGTGAAGCTTTCTTT. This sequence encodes CASSVLRSGEAFF.

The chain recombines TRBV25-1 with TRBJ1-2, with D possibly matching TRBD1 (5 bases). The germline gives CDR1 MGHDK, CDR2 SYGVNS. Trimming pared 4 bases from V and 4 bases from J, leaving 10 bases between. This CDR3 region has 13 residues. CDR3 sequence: CASSGQGPYGYTF. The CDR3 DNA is TGTGCCAGCAGTGGTCAGGGTCCCTATGGCTACACCTTC.

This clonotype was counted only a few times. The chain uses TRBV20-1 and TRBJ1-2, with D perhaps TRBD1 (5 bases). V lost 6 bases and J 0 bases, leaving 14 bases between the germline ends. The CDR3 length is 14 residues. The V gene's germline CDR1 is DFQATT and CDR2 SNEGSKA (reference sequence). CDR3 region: CSATGTVANYGYTF. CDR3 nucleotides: TGCAGTGCAACCGGGACTGTAGCTAACTATGGCTACACCTTC.

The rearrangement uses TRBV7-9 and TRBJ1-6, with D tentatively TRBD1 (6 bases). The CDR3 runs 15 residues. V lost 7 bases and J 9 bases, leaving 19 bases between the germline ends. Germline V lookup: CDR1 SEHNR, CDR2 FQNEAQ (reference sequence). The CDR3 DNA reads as TGTGCCAGCAACGGGATCGACAGGCCCGTTTCACCCCTCCACTTT. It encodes CASNGIDRPVSPLHF.

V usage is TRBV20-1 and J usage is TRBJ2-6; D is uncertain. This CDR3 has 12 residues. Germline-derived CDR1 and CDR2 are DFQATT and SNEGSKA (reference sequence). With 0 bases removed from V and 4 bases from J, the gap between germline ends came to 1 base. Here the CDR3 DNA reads TGCAGTGCTAGAGAGGGGGCCAACGTCCTGACTTTC. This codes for CSAREGANVLTF.

CDR3 in amino acids: CASSVGLTDTQYF. The DNA for the CDR3 is TGTGCCAGCAGTGTCGGGCTCACAGATACGCAGTATTTT. This sequence joins TRBV25-1 and TRBJ2-3, with no clear D. This CDR3 has 13 amino acids. Trimming shortened V by 4 bases and J by 2 bases, and 7 bases separated the two germline ends. Germline V lookup: CDR1 MGHDK, CDR2 SYGVNS.